A single sample is the source of the 3 T cell receptor beta chains below, sequenced in a study of T cell repertoires in cytomegalovirus infection. Each CDR3 protein gets one entry after TCRdb re-called the reads with MiXCR. The sample includes under 200,000 distinct CDR3 sequences, 20% to 25% of them seen just once. These receptors lack a known antigen. The sequences come from CD8+ T cells from cultured PBMCs, collected from culture after CMV antigen stimulation. These receptors came from a human donor in good health (CMV status not recorded). Some clones in this sample may be carry-over from other donors' samples.

V gene TRBV7-2 combines with J gene TRBJ1-4; 9 bases map to TRBD1. Losses at the gene ends were 5 bases for V and 3 bases for J; bases not matched to a gene: 7. CDR3 size: 16 residues. Germline CDR1 SGHTA, CDR2 FQGNSA. This chain's CDR3 is CASSREQGAPNEKLFF. CDR3 sequence (DNA): TGTGCCAGCAGCAGAGAACAGGGGGCGCCTAATGAAAAACTGTTTTTT.

This clonotype has a handful of counts. V and J are TRBV2 and TRBJ1-4; tentative D call: TRBD1 (6 bases). Looked up from germline, CDR1 is SNHLY and CDR2 is FYNNEI. CDR3 size: 14 residues. The V and J ends lost 9 bases and 3 bases respectively, with 14 bases between them. The CDR3 protein is CASSGVAANEKLFF. The CDR3 nucleotides are TGTGCCAGTTCAGGGGTCGCGGCTAATGAAAAACTGTTTTTT.

V is TRBV7-3 and J is TRBJ2-3; D is possibly TRBD1 (5 bases). V shed 4 bases and J shed 6 bases, with 14 bases lying between them. The length of the CDR3 is 14 residues. Germline lookup yields CDR1 SGHTA and CDR2 FQGTGA. DNA of the CDR3: TGTGCCAGCAGCTCAGGCGCAGGGCAGGATACGCAGTATTTT. This encodes CASSSGAGQDTQYF.